One and the same sample provided the 16 T cell receptor beta chains below, sequenced in a study of T-cell reconstitution after alpha-beta-depleted transplantation in children. As it was prepared, the TCRbeta library received unique molecular identifiers. TCRdb processed the PCR reads anew with MiXCR; each CDR3 protein has one entry. The data show around 700,000 distinct CDR3 sequences, around 13% seen once. The sample here was PBMCs, taken before TCRalphabeta/CD19-depleted stem cell transplant. These receptors were obtained from a girl aged 2 to 9 with congenital amegakaryocytic thrombocytopenia, due to receive a stem cell transplant.

V usage is TRBV5-5 and J usage is TRBJ2-3; 9 bases match TRBD2. The CDR3 runs to 13 residues. V shed 6 bases and J 6 bases; nucleotides not matched to a gene: 5. The V gene's germline CDR1 is SGHKS and CDR2 YYEKEE (reference sequence). CDR3 bases: TGTGCCAGCACCGGGACTAGCCTGGATACGCAGTATTTT. Encoded protein: CASTGTSLDTQYF.

V gene TRBV12-3 or TRBV12-4 combines with J gene TRBJ2-7; 11 nucleotides agree with TRBD1. CDR3 length: 14 amino acids. V shed 9 bases, J shed 7 bases, and the junction held 11 bases outside the gene matches. The CDR3 protein is CASSGTGGYREQYF. CDR3 bases: TGTGCCAGTTCCGGGACAGGGGGTTACCGGGAGCAGTACTTC.

This clonotype was counted only a few times. This chain joins TRBV27 and TRBJ1-1; tentatively, D is TRBD1 (6 bases). Germline V gene data show CDR1 as MNHEY and CDR2 as SMNVEV (reference sequence). This CDR3 region has 17 residues. Trimming cost V 4 bases and J 4 bases, with 22 bases left between them. CDR3 amino acids: CASSSRAGIRGSTEAFF. In DNA form, the CDR3 reads TGTGCCAGCAGTTCCAGGGCGGGGATCAGGGGCAGCACTGAAGCTTTCTTT.

The sample holds a few counts of this clonotype. The chain employs TRBV5-1 and TRBJ2-1; 10 nucleotides match TRBD2. The CDR3 has 15 amino acids. Germline V lookup: CDR1 SGHRS, CDR2 YFSETQ. V was clipped by 6 bases and J by 9 bases; unmatched bases: 12. In DNA, the CDR3 is TGCGCCAGCAAACTAGCGGGGATACCTACAATTGAGCAGTTCTTC. Protein: CASKLAGIPTIEQFF.

The rearrangement joins TRBV7-9 to TRBJ2-7, with D maybe TRBD2 (6 bases). V was clipped by 7 bases and J by 4 bases, with 20 bases between them. This CDR3 has 15 residues. The germline gives CDR1 SEHNR, CDR2 FQNEAQ (reference sequence). The CDR3 bases are TGTGCCAGCACCCTAGGGCGGGACGGGAGTTACGAGCAGTACTTC. Translating gives CASTLGRDGSYEQYF.

DNA for the CDR3: TGTGCCAGCAGCTCGCTACGTGGGTATTGGCCATACACCTTC. Protein sequence: CASSSLRGYWPYTF. The chain links TRBV11-2 to TRBJ1-2; the D is unclear. This CDR3 is built from 14 residues. Trimming removed 4 bases from V and 11 bases from J, with 20 bases in between. Germline-derived CDR1 and CDR2 are SGHAT and FQNNGV.

This clonotype was counted many times. J is TRBJ1-1 and V is TRBV7-9; D is ambiguous. Germline lookup yields CDR1 SEHNR and CDR2 FQNEAQ (reference sequence). Trimming took off 8 bases at V and 3 bases at J, with 7 bases between the two ends. The CDR3 contains 11 residues. CDR3 nucleotides: TGTGCCAGCGATTTTCACACTGAAGCTTTCTTT. Protein: CASDFHTEAFF.

This clonotype was observed many times. This chain connects TRBV20-1 to TRBJ2-7, with 9 bases matching TRBD1. Per germline, CDR1 DFQATT and CDR2 SNEGSKA (reference sequence). The CDR3 covers 14 residues. Losses at the gene ends were 5 bases for V and 6 bases for J; bases not matched to a gene: 11. CDR3 sequence (DNA): TGCAGTGCTCATCCGGGACAGGGACAAAGCGAGCAGTACTTC. It yields the protein CSAHPGQGQSEQYF.

This clonotype was seen repeatedly, ten times or more. V usage is TRBV6-1 and J usage is TRBJ2-7; unclear D gene. This CDR3 is 14 amino acids long. V dropped 10 bases and J dropped 2 bases, with 18 bases sitting between them. From germline, CDR1 is MNHNS and CDR2 SASEGT. The DNA of the CDR3 is TGTGCCACCTGGAATGTGATCCTCCCCTACGAGCAGTACTTC. Translation: CATWNVILPYEQYF.

In its sample, this clonotype was seen a few times. The chain joins TRBV4-1 to TRBJ2-5, with 8 positions matching TRBD2. CDR3 length: 16 amino acids. Germline lookup yields CDR1 MGHRA and CDR2 YSYEKL. V trimming: 10 bases; J trimming: 3 bases; junction bases outside the gene matches: 16. CDR3 residues: CATGQGGSLAEETQYF. The DNA of the CDR3 is TGCGCCACGGGCCAGGGCGGCTCACTAGCGGAAGAGACCCAGTACTTC.

In this sample, this clonotype turned up many times. CDR3 in amino acids: CASNLPPYTSTDTQYF. Written as DNA, the CDR3 is TGTGCCAGCAACCTACCCCCCTACACTAGCACAGATACGCAGTATTTT. The chain joins TRBV12-3 or TRBV12-4 to TRBJ2-3; D remains unclear. Deletions cut 7 bases from V and 0 bases from J, with 17 bases between. The CDR3 runs 16 residues.

Many counts were recorded for this clonotype. The genes are TRBV20-1 and TRBJ2-1; TRBD2 aligns across 7 bases. The CDR3 runs to 14 residues. The germline gives CDR1 DFQATT, CDR2 SNEGSKA (reference sequence). V shed 1 base and J 4 bases; nucleotides not matched to a gene: 4. This chain's CDR3 is CSARGVAGYNEQFF. CDR3 sequence (DNA): TGCAGTGCTAGAGGGGTAGCGGGTTACAATGAGCAGTTCTTC.

This clonotype came up once. The chain has TRBV30 and TRBJ1-1; TRBD1 aligns across 8 bases. CDR1 and CDR2 (germline): GTSNPN, SVGIG (reference sequence). V dropped 4 bases and J dropped 6; count of bases not matched to a gene: 13. This CDR3 contains 15 residues. CDR3 in DNA: TGTGCCTGGATTCGCTCCGGGACAGGAGGCGCTGAAGCTTTCTTT. Protein: CAWIRSGTGGAEAFF.

This clonotype came up many times. V gene TRBV7-2 combines with J gene TRBJ2-1, with D maybe TRBD2 (6 bases). Looked up from germline, CDR1 is SGHTA and CDR2 is FQGNSA. This CDR3 is 16 amino acids long. The germline V and J ends were trimmed by 1 base and 3 bases, with 13 bases remaining between them. This chain's CDR3 is CASSLVAGPLYNEQFF. In DNA form, the CDR3 reads TGTGCCAGCAGCTTAGTTGCGGGGCCTCTCTACAATGAGCAGTTCTTC.

This rearrangement joins TRBV11-2 to TRBJ2-7; D not certain. CDR1 is SGHAT and CDR2 is FQNNGV in the germline V gene. The ends were cut back, 0 bases at V and 7 bases at J, with 13 bases in the middle. The CDR3 has 14 residues. In nucleotides, the CDR3 is TGTGCCAGCAGCTTAGAGCTTGTTGTGGGGGAGCAGTACTTC. This gives the protein CASSLELVVGEQYF.

This rearrangement joins TRBV7-9 to TRBJ1-2, with D hard to call. The V gene lost 1 base and the J gene lost 2 bases, with 14 bases spanning the gap. There are 16 residues in the CDR3. Per the germline V gene, CDR1 is SEHNR and CDR2 is FQNEAQ (reference sequence). CDR3 nucleotide sequence: TGTGCCAGCAGCTTAGACCTGGGCAGGAGGAACTATGGCTACACCTTC. This sequence encodes CASSLDLGRRNYGYTF.